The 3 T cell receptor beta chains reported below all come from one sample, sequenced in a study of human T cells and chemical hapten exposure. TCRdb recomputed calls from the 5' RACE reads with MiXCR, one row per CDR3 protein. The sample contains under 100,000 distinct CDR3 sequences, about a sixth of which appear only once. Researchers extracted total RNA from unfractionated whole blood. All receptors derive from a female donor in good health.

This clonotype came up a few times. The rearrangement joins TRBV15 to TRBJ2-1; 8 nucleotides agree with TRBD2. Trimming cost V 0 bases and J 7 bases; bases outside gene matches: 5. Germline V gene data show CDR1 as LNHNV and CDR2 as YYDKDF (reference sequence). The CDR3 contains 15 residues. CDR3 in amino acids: CATSREAGVGNEQFF. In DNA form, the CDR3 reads TGTGCCACCAGCAGAGAAGCGGGAGTAGGGAATGAGCAGTTCTTC.

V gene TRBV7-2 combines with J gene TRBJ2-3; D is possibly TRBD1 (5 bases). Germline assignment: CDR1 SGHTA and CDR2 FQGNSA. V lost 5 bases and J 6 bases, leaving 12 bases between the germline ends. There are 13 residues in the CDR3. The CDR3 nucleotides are TGTGCCAGCAGCAATCCCAGGGCGGATACGCAGTATTTT. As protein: CASSNPRADTQYF.

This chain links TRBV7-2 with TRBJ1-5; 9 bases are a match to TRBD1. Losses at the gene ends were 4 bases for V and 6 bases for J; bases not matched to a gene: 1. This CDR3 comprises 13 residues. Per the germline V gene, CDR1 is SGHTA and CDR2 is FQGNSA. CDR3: CASSWGQGQPQHF. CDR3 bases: TGTGCCAGCAGCTGGGGACAGGGTCAGCCCCAGCATTTT.